Detailed here is one TCR beta chain. What it recognizes is unknown. Library preparation (for TCRbeta) was performed with unique molecular identifiers. TCRdb fed the PCR reads into MiXCR, producing one record per CDR3 protein. The table lists about 500,000 distinct CDR3 sequences, about an eighth of them singletons. This sample stems from a study of T-cell reconstitution after alpha-beta-depleted transplantation in children. Study-wide points: Expanded clones from the graft, numbering several hundred, reportedly supplied alpha-beta T cells about two months after transplant. Hyperexpanded clones declined; after one year, newly produced T cells mostly supplied diversity.

CDR3 length: 14 amino acids. Germline V lookup: CDR1 MDHEN, CDR2 SYDVKM. The V gene lost 7 bases and the J gene lost 1 base, with 11 bases spanning the gap. This chain links TRBV28 with TRBJ2-1; tentative D call: TRBD2 (6 bases). The sequence was collected from a female patient under 10 years old who had a stem cell transplant for aplastic anemia, so the T cells may come from the graft donor. Sequenced here: PBMCs, mostly from graft donor cells, sampled 180 days after TCRalphabeta/CD19-depleted stem cell transplant. This CDR3 reads CASIGGESYNEQFF. The CDR3 nucleotides read TGTGCCAGCATCGGGGGAGAGTCCTACAATGAGCAGTTCTTC.